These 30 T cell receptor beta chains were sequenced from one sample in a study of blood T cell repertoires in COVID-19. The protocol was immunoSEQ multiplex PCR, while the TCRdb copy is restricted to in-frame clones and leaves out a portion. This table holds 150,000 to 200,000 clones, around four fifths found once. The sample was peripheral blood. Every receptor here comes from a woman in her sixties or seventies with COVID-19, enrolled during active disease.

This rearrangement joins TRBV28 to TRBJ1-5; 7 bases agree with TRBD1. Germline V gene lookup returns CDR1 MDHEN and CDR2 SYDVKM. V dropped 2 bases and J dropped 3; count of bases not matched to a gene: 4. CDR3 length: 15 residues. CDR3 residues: CASSLRQGNNQPQHF. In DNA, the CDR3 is TGTGCCAGCAGTTTAAGACAGGGTAACAATCAGCCCCAGCATTTT.

CDR3 nucleotides: TGTGCCAGCAGCCAACCCTCGGACAGGCTTATGAACACTGAAGCTTTCTTT. Protein: CASSQPSDRLMNTEAFF. The chain joins TRBV7-2 to TRBJ1-1, with 7 nucleotides matching TRBD1. The V segment lost 5 bases and the J segment 0 bases; nucleotides outside the gene matches: 12. CDR1 and CDR2 from the germline V gene are SGHTA and FQGNSA. The CDR3 runs to 17 residues.

In DNA, the CDR3 is TGTGCCAGTACTTTCACAGGGGTATCGAGTACTGAAGCTTTCTTT. Translating it yields CASTFTGVSSTEAFF. The chain uses TRBV19 and TRBJ1-1; 7 bases are a match to TRBD1. The CDR3 runs 15 residues. CDR1 is LNHDA and CDR2 is SQIVND in the germline V gene (reference sequence). J was trimmed by 5 bases and V by 7 bases; bases with no gene match: 13.

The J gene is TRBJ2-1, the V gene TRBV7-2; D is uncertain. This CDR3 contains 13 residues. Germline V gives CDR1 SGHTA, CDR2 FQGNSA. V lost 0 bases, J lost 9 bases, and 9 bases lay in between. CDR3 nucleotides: TGTGCCAGCAGCTTAGCCCTTCTCGGTGAGCAGTTCTTC. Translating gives CASSLALLGEQFF.

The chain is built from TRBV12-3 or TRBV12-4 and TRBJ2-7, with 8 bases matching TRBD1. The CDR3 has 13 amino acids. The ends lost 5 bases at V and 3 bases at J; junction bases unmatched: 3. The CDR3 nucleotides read TGTGCCAGCAGTCGGACAGGGATCTACGAGCAGTACTTC. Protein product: CASSRTGIYEQYF.

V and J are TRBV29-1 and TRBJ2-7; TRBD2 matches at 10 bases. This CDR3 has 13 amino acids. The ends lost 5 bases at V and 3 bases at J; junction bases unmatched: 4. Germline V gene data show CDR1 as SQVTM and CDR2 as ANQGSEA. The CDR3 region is CSVSSGSGYEQYF. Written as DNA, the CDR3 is TGCAGCGTTTCTAGCGGGAGTGGCTACGAGCAGTACTTC.

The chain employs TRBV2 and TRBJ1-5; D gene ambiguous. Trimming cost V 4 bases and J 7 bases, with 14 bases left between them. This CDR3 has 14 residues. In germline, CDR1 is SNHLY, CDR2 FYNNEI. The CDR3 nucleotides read TGTGCCAGCAGTGGGACGGGAGAGGGACAGCCCCAGCATTTT. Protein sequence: CASSGTGEGQPQHF.

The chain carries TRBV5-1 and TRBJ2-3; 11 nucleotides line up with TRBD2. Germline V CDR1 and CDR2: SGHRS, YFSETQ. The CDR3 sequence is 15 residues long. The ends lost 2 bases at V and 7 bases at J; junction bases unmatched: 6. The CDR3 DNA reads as TGCGCCAGCAGCTTACCGGGACTAGCGGTAAATACGCAGTATTTT. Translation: CASSLPGLAVNTQYF.

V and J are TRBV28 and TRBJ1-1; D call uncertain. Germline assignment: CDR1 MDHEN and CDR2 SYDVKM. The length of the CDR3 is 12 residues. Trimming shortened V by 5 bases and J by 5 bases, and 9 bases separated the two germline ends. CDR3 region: CASSLQSTEAFF. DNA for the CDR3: TGTGCCAGCAGTCTACAGAGTACTGAAGCTTTCTTT.

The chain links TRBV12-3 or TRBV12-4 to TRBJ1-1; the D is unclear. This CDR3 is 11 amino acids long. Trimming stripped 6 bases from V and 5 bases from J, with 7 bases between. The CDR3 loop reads CASSVETEAFF. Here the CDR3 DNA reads TGTGCCAGCAGCGTTGAGACTGAAGCTTTCTTT.

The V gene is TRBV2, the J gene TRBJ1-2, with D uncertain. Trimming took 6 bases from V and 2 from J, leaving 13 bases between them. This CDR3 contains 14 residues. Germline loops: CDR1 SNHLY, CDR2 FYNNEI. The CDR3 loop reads CASRLIRENYGYTF. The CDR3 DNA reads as TGTGCCAGCAGACTCATCCGGGAAAACTATGGCTACACCTTC.

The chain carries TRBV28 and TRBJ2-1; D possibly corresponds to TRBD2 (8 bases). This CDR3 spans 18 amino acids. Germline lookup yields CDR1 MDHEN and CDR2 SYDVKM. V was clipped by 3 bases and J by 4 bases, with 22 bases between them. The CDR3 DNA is TGTGCCAGCAGTTTGACAGGGTCCGGGACTAGGAGATACAATGAGCAGTTCTTC. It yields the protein CASSLTGSGTRRYNEQFF.

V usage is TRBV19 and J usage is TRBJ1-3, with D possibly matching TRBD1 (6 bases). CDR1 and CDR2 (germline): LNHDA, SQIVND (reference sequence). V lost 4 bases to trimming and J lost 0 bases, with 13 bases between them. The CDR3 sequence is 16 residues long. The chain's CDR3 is CASSKGGRSSGNTIYF. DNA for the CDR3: TGTGCCAGTAGTAAAGGGGGACGGAGCTCTGGAAACACCATATATTTT.

The CDR3 DNA sequence: TGTGCCATCAGTGAGGGGACTAGCGGGCCGTACGAGCAGTACTTC. This encodes CAISEGTSGPYEQYF. The V gene is TRBV10-3, the J gene TRBJ2-7, with TRBD2 matching over 12 bases. With V trimmed by 2 bases and J by 4 bases, 3 bases remained unmatched. The CDR3 has 15 residues. Germline V lookup: CDR1 ENHRY, CDR2 SYGVKD.

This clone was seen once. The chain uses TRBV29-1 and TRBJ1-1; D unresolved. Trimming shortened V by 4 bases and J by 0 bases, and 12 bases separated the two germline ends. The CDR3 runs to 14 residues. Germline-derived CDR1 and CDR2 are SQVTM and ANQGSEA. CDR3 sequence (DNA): TGCAGCGTTGTGGGCAGCCTCATGAACACTGAAGCTTTCTTT. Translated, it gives CSVVGSLMNTEAFF.

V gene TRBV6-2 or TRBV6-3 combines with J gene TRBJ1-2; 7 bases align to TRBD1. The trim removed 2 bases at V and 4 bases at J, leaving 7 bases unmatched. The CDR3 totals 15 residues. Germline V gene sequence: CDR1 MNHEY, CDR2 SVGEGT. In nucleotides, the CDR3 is TGTGCCAGCAGTTACGGACTCACAGGGGCCTATGGCTACACCTTC. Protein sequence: CASSYGLTGAYGYTF.

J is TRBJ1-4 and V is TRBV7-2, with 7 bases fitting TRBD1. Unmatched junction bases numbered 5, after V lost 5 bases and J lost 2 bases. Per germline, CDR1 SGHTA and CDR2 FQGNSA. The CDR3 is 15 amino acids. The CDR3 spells CASSTTGHTNEKLFF. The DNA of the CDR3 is TGTGCCAGCAGCACGACAGGGCATACTAATGAAAAACTGTTTTTT.

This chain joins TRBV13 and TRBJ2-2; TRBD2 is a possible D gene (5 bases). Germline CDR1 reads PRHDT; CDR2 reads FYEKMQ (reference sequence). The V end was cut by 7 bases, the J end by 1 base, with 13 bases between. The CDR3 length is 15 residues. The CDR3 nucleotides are TGTGCCAGCAATGTGGGAGACCGGAACACCGGGGAGCTGTTTTTT. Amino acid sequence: CASNVGDRNTGELFF.

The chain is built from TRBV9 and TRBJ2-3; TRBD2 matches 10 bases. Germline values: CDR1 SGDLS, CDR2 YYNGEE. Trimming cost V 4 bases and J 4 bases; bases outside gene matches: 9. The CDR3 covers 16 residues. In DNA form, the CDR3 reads TGTGCCAGCAGCCCAGCGGGGGGGGCAATGTCAGATACGCAGTATTTT. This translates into CASSPAGGAMSDTQYF.

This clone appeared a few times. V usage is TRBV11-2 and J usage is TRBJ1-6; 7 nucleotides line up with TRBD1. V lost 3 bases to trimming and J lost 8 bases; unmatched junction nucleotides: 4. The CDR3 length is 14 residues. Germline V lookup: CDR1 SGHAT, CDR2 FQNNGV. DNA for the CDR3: TGTGCCAGCAGCTTGAGAAGGGGGCATTCACCCCTCCACTTT. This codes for CASSLRRGHSPLHF.

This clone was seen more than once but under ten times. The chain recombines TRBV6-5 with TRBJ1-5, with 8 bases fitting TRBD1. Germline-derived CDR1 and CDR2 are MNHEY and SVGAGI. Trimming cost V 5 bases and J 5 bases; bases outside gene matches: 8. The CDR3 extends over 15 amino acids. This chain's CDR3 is CASSTSGGAHQPQHF. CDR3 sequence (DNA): TGTGCCAGCAGTACCTCAGGGGGCGCTCATCAGCCCCAGCATTTT.

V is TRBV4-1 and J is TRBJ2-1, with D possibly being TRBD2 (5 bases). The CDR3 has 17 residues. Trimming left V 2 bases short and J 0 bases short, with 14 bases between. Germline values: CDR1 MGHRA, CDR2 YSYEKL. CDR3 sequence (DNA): TGCGCCAGCAGCCAATCAGGACTGAAGAGCTCCTACAATGAGCAGTTCTTC. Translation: CASSQSGLKSSYNEQFF.

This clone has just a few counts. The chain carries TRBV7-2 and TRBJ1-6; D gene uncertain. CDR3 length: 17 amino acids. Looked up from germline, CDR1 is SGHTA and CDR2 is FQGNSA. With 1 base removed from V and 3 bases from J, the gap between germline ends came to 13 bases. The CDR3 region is CASSLDPAGHYNSPLHF. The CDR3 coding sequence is TGTGCCAGCAGCTTAGATCCTGCAGGCCACTATAATTCACCCCTCCACTTT. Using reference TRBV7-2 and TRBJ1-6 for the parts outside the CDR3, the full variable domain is GAGVSQSPSNKVTEKGKDVELRCDPISGHTALYWYRQSLGQGLEFLIYFQGNSAPDKSGLPSDRFSAERTGGSVSTLTIQRTQQEDSAVYLCASSLDPAGHYNSPLHFGNGTRLTVT.

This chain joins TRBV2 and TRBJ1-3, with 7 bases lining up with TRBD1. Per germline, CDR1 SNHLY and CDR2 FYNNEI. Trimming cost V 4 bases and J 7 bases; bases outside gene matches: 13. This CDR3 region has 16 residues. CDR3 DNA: TGTGCCAGCAGTGCCACAGGGGAATCTTTACGGAACACCATATATTTT. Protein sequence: CASSATGESLRNTIYF.

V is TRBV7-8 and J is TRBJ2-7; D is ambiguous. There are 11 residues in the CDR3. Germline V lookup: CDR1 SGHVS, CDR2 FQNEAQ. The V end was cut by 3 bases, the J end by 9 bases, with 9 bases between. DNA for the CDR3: TGTGCCAGCAGCTTGGAGAAAGGGCAGTACTTC. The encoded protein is CASSLEKGQYF.

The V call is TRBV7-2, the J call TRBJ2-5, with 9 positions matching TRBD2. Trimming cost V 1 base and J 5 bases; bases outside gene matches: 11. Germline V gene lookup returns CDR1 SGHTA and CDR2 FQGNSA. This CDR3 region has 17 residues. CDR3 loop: CASSLGRAGGPQETQYF. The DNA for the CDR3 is TGTGCCAGCAGCTTAGGTCGGGCGGGAGGGCCTCAGGAGACCCAGTACTTC.

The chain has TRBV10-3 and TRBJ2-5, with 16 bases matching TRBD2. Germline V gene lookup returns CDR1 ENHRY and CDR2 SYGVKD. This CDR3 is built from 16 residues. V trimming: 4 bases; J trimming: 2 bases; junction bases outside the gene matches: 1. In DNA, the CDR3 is TGTGCCATCAGTGGGGGACTAGCGGGAGGGCAAGAGACCCAGTACTTC. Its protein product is CAISGGLAGGQETQYF.

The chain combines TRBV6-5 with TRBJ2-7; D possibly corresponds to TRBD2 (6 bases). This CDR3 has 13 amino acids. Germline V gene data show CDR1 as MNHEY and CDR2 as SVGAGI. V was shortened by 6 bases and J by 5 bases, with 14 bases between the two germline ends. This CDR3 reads CASRTRGEDEQYF. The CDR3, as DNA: TGTGCCAGCAGGACTAGAGGGGAGGACGAGCAGTACTTC.

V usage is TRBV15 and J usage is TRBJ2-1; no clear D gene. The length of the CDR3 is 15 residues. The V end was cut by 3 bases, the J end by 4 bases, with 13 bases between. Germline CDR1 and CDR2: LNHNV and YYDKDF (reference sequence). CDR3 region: CATSRVRIMYNEQFF. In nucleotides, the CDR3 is TGTGCCACCAGCAGGGTCAGGATAATGTACAATGAGCAGTTCTTC.

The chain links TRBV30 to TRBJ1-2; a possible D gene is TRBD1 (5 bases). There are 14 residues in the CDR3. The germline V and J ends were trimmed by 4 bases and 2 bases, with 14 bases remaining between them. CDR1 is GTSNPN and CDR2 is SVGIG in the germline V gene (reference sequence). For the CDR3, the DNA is TGTGCCTGGACCCCTCTGACAGAAAACTATGGCTACACCTTC. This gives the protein CAWTPLTENYGYTF.